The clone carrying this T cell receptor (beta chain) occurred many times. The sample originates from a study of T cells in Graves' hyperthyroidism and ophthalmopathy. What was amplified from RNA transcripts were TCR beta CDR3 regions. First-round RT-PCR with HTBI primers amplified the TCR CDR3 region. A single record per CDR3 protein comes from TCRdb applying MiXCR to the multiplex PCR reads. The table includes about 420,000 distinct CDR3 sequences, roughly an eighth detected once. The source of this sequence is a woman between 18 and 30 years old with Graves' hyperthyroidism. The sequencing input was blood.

The CDR3 sequence is CASSYLAGELFF. The DNA for the CDR3 is TGTGCCAGCAGCTACCTTGCCGGGGAGCTGTTTTTT. The chain couples TRBV7-2 to TRBJ2-2; D is unresolved. The germline V and J ends were trimmed by 4 bases and 6 bases, with 6 bases remaining between them. Germline-derived CDR1 and CDR2 are SGHTA and FQGNSA. The CDR3 spans 12 residues.